These 25 T cell receptor beta chains were all obtained from the same sample, sequenced in a study of blood T cell repertoires in COVID-19. Assay used: immunoSEQ multiplex PCR; TCRdb lists only in-frame clones, some missing. The repertoire holds 95,000 to 150,000 clones, around 86% seen once, with approximately 5% in the top ten. Input material: peripheral blood. The source of these receptors is a human donor in a cohort sampled during active COVID-19.

In its sample, this clone was seen once. This chain uses TRBV5-1 with TRBJ2-1, with 8 bases matching TRBD2. The CDR3 runs to 15 residues. The V segment lost 0 bases and the J segment 4 bases; nucleotides outside the gene matches: 3. Germline assignment: CDR1 SGHRS and CDR2 YFSETQ. The CDR3 protein is CASSLVSGEYNEQFF. CDR3 nucleotides: TGCGCCAGCAGCTTGGTTAGCGGGGAGTACAATGAGCAGTTCTTC.

V gene TRBV6-5 combines with J gene TRBJ2-7; the D gene is possibly TRBD1 (5 bases). Germline lookup yields CDR1 MNHEY and CDR2 SVGAGI. V lost 6 bases, J lost 2 bases, and 11 bases lay in between. The length of the CDR3 is 13 residues. For the CDR3, the DNA is TGTGCCAGCAGCCTGGACACAGCCTACGAGCAGTACTTC. Translation: CASSLDTAYEQYF.

This chain connects TRBV3-1 (or the pseudogene TRBV3-2) to TRBJ2-1; 16 bases are a match to TRBD2. The CDR3 runs to 16 residues. The germline V gene encodes CDR1 LGHDT and CDR2 YNNKEL (reference sequence). J gave up 6 bases and V 4 bases, and 3 bases lay outside the gene matches. The CDR3 spells CASSRGTSGRANEQFF. As DNA, the CDR3 is TGTGCCAGCAGCCGCGGGACTAGCGGGAGGGCCAATGAGCAGTTCTTC.

The chain links TRBV29-1 to TRBJ1-2; weak D call: TRBD1 (5 bases). Deletions cut 5 bases from V and 6 bases from J, with 19 bases between. The CDR3 totals 14 residues. Germline V gene sequence: CDR1 SQVTM, CDR2 ANQGSEA. The CDR3 DNA follows: TGCAGCGTTCGGTCAGGGAGGAAGTTGAATGGCTACACCTTC. As protein: CSVRSGRKLNGYTF.

The V gene is TRBV13, the J gene TRBJ1-4; 7 bases match TRBD1. The J segment lost 7 bases and the V segment lost 2 bases, leaving 7 bases of the junction unmatched. The CDR3 consists of 15 residues. Germline CDR1 PRHDT, CDR2 FYEKMQ (reference sequence). The DNA for the CDR3 is TGTGCCAGCAGCTTACTAGGGACAGTCGCTGAAAAACTGTTTTTT. Translating gives CASSLLGTVAEKLFF.

The chain links TRBV7-2 to TRBJ1-2, with 7 nucleotides matching TRBD1. Germline V lookup: CDR1 SGHTA, CDR2 FQGNSA. Trimming cost V 1 base and J 4 bases; bases outside gene matches: 6. This CDR3 is built from 15 residues. CDR3 nucleotide sequence: TGTGCCAGCAGCTTAGGACAGGGCGGGTTCTATGGCTACACCTTC. It encodes CASSLGQGGFYGYTF.

V is TRBV24-1 and J is TRBJ2-7; TRBD1 aligns across 10 bases. This CDR3 region has 14 residues. The V gene end was trimmed by 3 bases and the J gene end by 2 bases; junction bases not matched to a gene: 0. Germline V CDR1 and CDR2: KGHDR, SFDVKD. The CDR3 loop reads CATSDGTGAYEQYF. CDR3 bases: TGTGCCACCAGTGATGGGACAGGGGCCTACGAGCAGTACTTC.

V gene TRBV5-4 combines with J gene TRBJ1-1; TRBD1 is a possible D gene (6 bases). Trimming stripped 4 bases from V and 8 bases from J, with 18 bases between. Germline assignment: CDR1 SGHNT and CDR2 YYREEE (reference sequence). The CDR3 extends over 14 amino acids. CDR3 loop: CASSPERRQAEAFF. In DNA form, the CDR3 reads TGTGCCAGCAGCCCCGAACGGAGACAGGCAGAAGCTTTCTTT.

The CDR3 is CASSLRQGRRTDTQYF. CDR3 in DNA: TGTGCCAGCAGCTTGAGACAGGGGAGGAGAACAGATACGCAGTATTTT. The chain employs TRBV7-2 and TRBJ2-3; TRBD1 matches 8 bases. Germline V gene data show CDR1 as SGHTA and CDR2 as FQGNSA. The CDR3 is 16 residues long. With 3 bases clipped from V and 3 bases from J, the junction kept 8 bases outside the gene matches.

V usage is TRBV6-2 or TRBV6-3 and J usage is TRBJ1-1; a possible D gene is TRBD1 (6 bases). Germline V gene data show CDR1 as MNHEY and CDR2 as SVGEGT. The CDR3 consists of 13 residues. The V end lost 4 bases, the J end lost 4 bases, and 10 bases lay between the germline ends. The CDR3 region is CASSSRGGTEAFF. For the CDR3, the DNA is TGTGCCAGCAGTTCCAGGGGTGGCACTGAAGCTTTCTTT.

The rearrangement links TRBV28 to TRBJ1-5, with 8 bases that match TRBD1. There are 15 residues in the CDR3. The V gene end was trimmed by 6 bases and the J gene end by 2 bases; junction bases not matched to a gene: 6. Germline-derived CDR1 and CDR2 are MDHEN and SYDVKM. This CDR3 is CASRDQGAGNQPQHF. DNA of the CDR3: TGTGCCAGCAGGGATCAGGGGGCGGGCAATCAGCCCCAGCATTTT.

This chain joins TRBV29-1 and TRBJ2-3; 7 positions match TRBD1. With 3 bases clipped from V and 4 bases from J, the junction kept 13 bases outside the gene matches. Per the germline V gene, CDR1 is SQVTM and CDR2 is ANQGSEA. The CDR3 extends over 16 amino acids. Here the CDR3 reads CSVEGWATGAPDTQYF. For the CDR3, the DNA is TGCAGCGTTGAGGGTTGGGCAACAGGGGCCCCAGATACGCAGTATTTT.

The rearrangement uses TRBV18 and TRBJ2-2; maybe TRBD1 (6 bases). Germline-derived CDR1 and CDR2 are KGHSH and LQKENI. The CDR3 loop spans 14 amino acids. The germline V and J ends were trimmed by 1 base and 7 bases, with 10 bases remaining between them. In DNA, the CDR3 is TGTGCCAGCTCACCACTTGGGGGCGACGGGGAGCTGTTTTTT. It yields the protein CASSPLGGDGELFF. The whole variable domain, filled in from reference TRBV18 and TRBJ2-2, reads NAGVMQNPRHLVRRRGQEARLRCSPMKGHSHVYWYRQLPEEGLKFMVYLQKENIIDESGMPKERFSAEFPKEGPSILRIQQVVRGDSAAYFCASSPLGGDGELFFGEGSRLTVL.

V and J are TRBV19 and TRBJ2-1; 15 positions agree with TRBD2. V was clipped by 5 bases and J by 10 bases; unmatched bases: 6. Looked up from germline, CDR1 is LNHDA and CDR2 is SQIVND (reference sequence). This CDR3 spans 15 amino acids. The CDR3 reads CASSPGTSGRTEQFF. In DNA, the CDR3 is TGTGCCAGTAGTCCAGGGACTAGCGGGAGGACAGAGCAGTTCTTC.

The V and J genes are TRBV7-2 and TRBJ2-7, with 12 bases matching TRBD2. V gave up 3 bases and J gave up 2 bases; unmatched junction bases: 8. Germline loops: CDR1 SGHTA, CDR2 FQGNSA. The CDR3 loop spans 17 amino acids. The CDR3 spells CASSFELAGGPPYEQYF. The CDR3 DNA is TGTGCCAGCAGCTTCGAACTAGCGGGAGGACCCCCCTACGAGCAGTACTTC. The variable domain in full, completed from reference TRBV7-2 and TRBJ2-7, reads GAGVSQSPSNKVTEKGKDVELRCDPISGHTALYWYRQSLGQGLEFLIYFQGNSAPDKSGLPSDRFSAERTGGSVSTLTIQRTQQEDSAVYLCASSFELAGGPPYEQYFGPGTRLTVT.

V gene TRBV7-8 combines with J gene TRBJ1-4, with TRBD1 matching 8 bases. The CDR3 contains 15 residues. In germline, CDR1 is SGHVS, CDR2 FQNEAQ. With 4 bases clipped from V and 6 bases from J, the junction kept 7 bases outside the gene matches. CDR3 sequence: CASSSRQGWHEKLFF. CDR3 bases: TGTGCCAGCAGCTCAAGACAGGGGTGGCATGAAAAACTGTTTTTT.

The chain couples TRBV7-8 to TRBJ2-2, with 7 bases fitting TRBD1. Trimming removed 4 bases from V and 4 bases from J; junction bases left unmatched: 6. This CDR3 spans 15 amino acids. The germline gives CDR1 SGHVS, CDR2 FQNEAQ. The CDR3 is CASSSQGTSTGELFF. The CDR3 DNA reads TGTGCCAGCAGCTCACAGGGGACCTCCACCGGGGAGCTGTTTTTT.

The gene calls are TRBV11-3 and TRBJ2-7, with D perhaps matching TRBD2 (6 bases). Trimming pared 2 bases from V and 0 bases from J, leaving 11 bases between. The CDR3 totals 15 residues. The germline V gene encodes CDR1 SGHNT and CDR2 YENEEA. The CDR3 is CASSLRGTSSYEQYF. The CDR3 DNA is TGTGCCAGCAGCTTACGCGGGACGAGCTCCTACGAGCAGTACTTC.

The CDR3 sequence is CAWSEGVGNQPQHF. The CDR3, as DNA: TGTGCCTGGAGTGAGGGGGTGGGCAATCAGCCCCAGCATTTT. The J gene is TRBJ1-5, the V gene TRBV30; tentative D call: TRBD1 (6 bases). The CDR3 extends over 14 amino acids. The V and J ends lost 1 base and 2 bases respectively, with 9 bases between them. Germline loops: CDR1 GTSNPN, CDR2 SVGIG (reference sequence).

V gene TRBV7-9 combines with J gene TRBJ2-7; 13 bases align to TRBD2. Looked up from germline, CDR1 is SEHNR and CDR2 is FQNEAQ (reference sequence). The CDR3 runs to 17 residues. J lost 3 bases, V lost 4 bases, and 9 bases had no gene match. Here the CDR3 reads CASSWGRRTSGGYEQYF. The DNA of the CDR3 is TGTGCCAGCAGCTGGGGCCGACGGACTAGCGGGGGCTACGAGCAGTACTTC.

This chain connects TRBV19 to TRBJ1-4, with D possibly being TRBD1 (5 bases). This CDR3 has 15 amino acids. Trimming cost V 5 bases and J 7 bases, with 17 bases left between them. Per the germline V gene, CDR1 is LNHDA and CDR2 is SQIVND (reference sequence). The CDR3 coding sequence is TGTGCCAGTAGTGCGTCGACAGTCTGGGTTGAAAAACTGTTTTTT. Amino acid sequence: CASSASTVWVEKLFF.

The DNA of the CDR3 is TGTGCCAGCAGCCCCGACAGGGGAGGCTACACCTTC. This encodes CASSPDRGGYTF. V usage is TRBV6-2 or TRBV6-3 and J usage is TRBJ1-2, with TRBD1 matching over 8 bases. Germline lookup yields CDR1 MNHEY and CDR2 SVGEGT. V was clipped by 6 bases and J by 8 bases; unmatched bases: 5. This CDR3 region has 12 residues.

The chain links TRBV5-8 to TRBJ1-3; D unclear. Germline loops: CDR1 SGHTS, CDR2 YDEGEE. V dropped 2 bases and J dropped 2 bases, with 11 bases sitting between them. The length of the CDR3 is 15 residues. The CDR3 loop reads CASSFPVAAGNTIYF. The CDR3 DNA follows: TGTGCCAGCAGCTTTCCAGTTGCTGCTGGAAACACCATATATTTT.

This clone was seen once. V is TRBV28 and J is TRBJ2-1; D perhaps matches TRBD1 (5 bases). The CDR3 is 14 amino acids. V lost 3 bases and J lost 6, with 12 bases in between. The germline gives CDR1 MDHEN, CDR2 SYDVKM. CDR3 residues: CASSFGKGFNEQFF. Here the CDR3 DNA reads TGTGCCAGCAGTTTCGGTAAGGGGTTCAATGAGCAGTTCTTC.

The chain couples TRBV13 to TRBJ1-4; TRBD1 is a possible D gene (5 bases). Germline loops: CDR1 PRHDT, CDR2 FYEKMQ (reference sequence). V shed 8 bases and J shed 2 bases, with 12 bases lying between them. The CDR3 sequence is 14 residues long. The CDR3: CASGAKATNEKLFF. In DNA, the CDR3 is TGTGCCAGCGGGGCGAAGGCCACTAATGAAAAACTGTTTTTT.